What follows are 29 T cell receptor beta chains derived from one specimen sequenced in a study of CD8 T cells in Susac syndrome. With random hexamers, reverse transcription was performed on roughly 0.5 to 1 ug of RNA. Via MiXCR, TCRdb re-called the immunoSEQ multiplex PCR reads, giving one row per CDR3 protein. The sample has 100,000 to 150,000 distinct CDR3 sequences, just under 95% seen once; the top ten hold around 0.28%. Sequencing was done on a sample of CD8+ T cells from PBMCs. These receptors came from a human donor with Susac syndrome.

This sequence joins TRBV5-4 and TRBJ2-1; D could derive from TRBD1 or TRBD2 (5 bases each). This CDR3 contains 13 residues. Germline CDR1 reads SGHNT; CDR2 reads YYREEE (reference sequence). V was pared by 3 bases and J by 8 bases, with 12 bases between. The CDR3 loop reads CASSSGADDEQFF. The DNA of the CDR3 is TGTGCCAGCAGCTCCGGGGCAGATGATGAGCAGTTCTTC.

The chain is built from TRBV16 and TRBJ1-6; possibly TRBD1 for D (5 bases). Germline V gene sequence: CDR1 KGHSY, CDR2 FQNENV. CDR3 length: 14 amino acids. V shed 6 bases and J shed 7 bases, with 13 bases lying between them. Here the CDR3 reads CASSPGGKNSPLHF. The CDR3 nucleotides are TGTGCCAGCAGTCCCGGGGGGAAGAATTCACCCCTCCACTTT.

The rearrangement links TRBV20-1 to TRBJ1-2, with unresolved D. Germline V gives CDR1 DFQATT, CDR2 SNEGSKA (reference sequence). With 4 bases removed from V and 8 bases from J, the gap between germline ends came to 14 bases. The CDR3 is made up of 12 amino acids. The DNA for the CDR3 is TGCAGTGCTACGGGAGTAGGGAGCGGCTACACCTTC. Amino acid sequence: CSATGVGSGYTF.

This clonotype was seen a single time. V gene TRBV3-1 combines with J gene TRBJ2-7, with 7 bases identical to TRBD2. V dropped 3 bases and J dropped 6; count of bases not matched to a gene: 11. In germline, CDR1 is LGHDT, CDR2 YNNKEL (reference sequence). The CDR3 extends over 15 amino acids. The CDR3 DNA reads as TGTGCCAGCAGCCAGGACCTTCCGGGGGGTACCGAGCAGTACTTC. The encoded protein is CASSQDLPGGTEQYF.

The rearrangement links TRBV5-1 to TRBJ1-1; D is undetermined. Trimming removed 2 bases from V and 4 bases from J, with 12 bases in between. This CDR3 spans 14 amino acids. Germline V gene data show CDR1 as SGHRS and CDR2 as YFSETQ. The chain's CDR3 is CASSFRTDGTEAFF. CDR3 coding DNA: TGCGCCAGCAGCTTTAGGACCGACGGCACTGAAGCTTTCTTT.

This sequence joins TRBV3-1 and TRBJ2-3; D is perhaps TRBD1 or TRBD2 (6 bases each). Germline-derived CDR1 and CDR2 are LGHDT and YNNKEL (reference sequence). V dropped 4 bases and J dropped 5 bases, with 16 bases sitting between them. There are 15 residues in the CDR3. The CDR3 region has the DNA TGTGCCAGCAGCCTTACATTGGGGGGCCAAGATACGCAGTATTTT. Its protein product is CASSLTLGGQDTQYF.

This clonotype was observed once. The chain combines TRBV20-1 with TRBJ2-1, with 11 bases that match TRBD2. The ends lost 1 base at V and 9 bases at J; junction bases unmatched: 8. Germline-derived CDR1 and CDR2 are DFQATT and SNEGSKA (reference sequence). The length of the CDR3 is 15 residues. The CDR3 region has the DNA TGCAGTGCTAGAGCTAGCGGGGGGTCCTGGGGTGAGCAGTTCTTC. Translated: CSARASGGSWGEQFF.

The CDR3 here is CASGLVLAGTDTQYF. CDR3 bases: TGTGCTAGTGGTTTGGTACTAGCTGGCACAGATACGCAGTATTTT. The gene calls are TRBV12-5 and TRBJ2-3, with D possibly TRBD2 on 6 matching bases. This CDR3 is 15 amino acids long. Germline assignment: CDR1 LGHNT and CDR2 FRNRAP. Trimming took off 0 bases at V and 1 base at J, with 8 bases between the two ends.

The V call is TRBV12-3 or TRBV12-4, the J call TRBJ1-6; D gene uncertain. V was shortened by 0 bases and J by 10 bases, with 7 bases between the two germline ends. The CDR3 extends over 13 amino acids. The CDR3 protein is CASSLAGWSPLHF. The CDR3 bases are TGTGCCAGCAGTTTAGCAGGGTGGTCACCCCTCCACTTT.

The chain couples TRBV20-1 to TRBJ2-7, with 8 bases aligning to TRBD1. Trimming took 0 bases from V and 2 from J; bases not matched to a gene: 6. Looked up from germline, CDR1 is DFQATT and CDR2 is SNEGSKA (reference sequence). This CDR3 spans 15 amino acids. CDR3 sequence: CSARDLETGAYEQYF. As DNA, the CDR3 is TGCAGTGCTAGAGATCTTGAGACAGGGGCCTACGAGCAGTACTTC.

The chain employs TRBV9 and TRBJ2-5; no clear D gene. The V and J ends lost 0 bases and 3 bases respectively, with 6 bases between them. The CDR3 sequence is 13 residues long. Germline V gene data show CDR1 as SGDLS and CDR2 as YYNGEE. As DNA, the CDR3 is TGTGCCAGCAGCGTAGAGGATGAAGAGACCCAGTACTTC. Its protein is CASSVEDEETQYF.

The genes are TRBV3-1 and TRBJ2-5; 7 positions match TRBD2. Germline V gene data show CDR1 as LGHDT and CDR2 as YNNKEL (reference sequence). Losses at the gene ends were 0 bases for V and 0 bases for J; bases not matched to a gene: 4. The CDR3 has 16 amino acids. CDR3 protein: CASSQDGRGNQETQYF. DNA for the CDR3: TGTGCCAGCAGCCAAGATGGGCGGGGGAACCAAGAGACCCAGTACTTC.

The chain recombines TRBV4-2 with TRBJ2-7; the match to TRBD1 covers 11 bases. The V gene's germline CDR1 is LGHNA and CDR2 YNFKEQ. The CDR3 totals 14 residues. V lost 4 bases to trimming and J lost 6 bases; unmatched junction nucleotides: 5. The CDR3 sequence: CASSLGQGVSEQYF. Written as DNA, the CDR3 is TGTGCCAGCAGCCTGGGACAGGGGGTCAGCGAGCAGTACTTC.

This clonotype was found once. The V gene is TRBV5-4, the J gene TRBJ2-1, with D possibly TRBD2 on 6 matching bases. The CDR3 covers 14 residues. V was trimmed by 0 bases and J by 9 bases, leaving 13 bases between them. In germline, CDR1 is SGHNT, CDR2 YYREEE (reference sequence). The CDR3 DNA sequence: TGTGCCAGCAGCTTGGGGGACTTAAGTAGTGAGCAGTTCTTC. It codes for CASSLGDLSSEQFF.

The chain carries TRBV24-1 and TRBJ2-1; D uncertain. The germline V gene encodes CDR1 KGHDR and CDR2 SFDVKD. Trimming took off 3 bases at V and 0 bases at J, with 11 bases between the two ends. CDR3 size: 16 residues. This CDR3 reads CATSDPRESSYNEQFF. CDR3 sequence (DNA): TGTGCCACCAGTGATCCTCGAGAGAGCTCCTACAATGAGCAGTTCTTC.

The chain combines TRBV27 with TRBJ2-5; a weak D match, TRBD2 (6 bases). Germline V gives CDR1 MNHEY, CDR2 SMNVEV (reference sequence). V was cut by 9 bases and J by 4 bases, with 15 bases left in between. This CDR3 contains 13 residues. CDR3: CASGGTLPETQYF. For the CDR3, the DNA is TGTGCCAGTGGGGGGACCCTCCCAGAGACCCAGTACTTC.

The count of this clonotype is one. V usage is TRBV30 and J usage is TRBJ1-1; D gene ambiguous. Germline V gene sequence: CDR1 GTSNPN, CDR2 SVGIG (reference sequence). V was trimmed by 4 bases and J by 11 bases, leaving 23 bases between them. The CDR3 extends over 14 amino acids. CDR3 residues: CAWIARLGKYGAFF. The DNA of the CDR3 is TGTGCCTGGATAGCCCGCCTAGGTAAATACGGGGCTTTCTTT.

The J gene is TRBJ2-7, the V gene TRBV4-3, with 7 bases identical to TRBD2. V trimming: 0 bases; J trimming: 0 bases; junction bases outside the gene matches: 8. The CDR3 is 17 residues long. Germline assignment: CDR1 LGHNA and CDR2 YSLEER. CDR3 protein: CASSQDLEGGSSYEQYF. The CDR3 DNA reads TGCGCCAGCAGCCAAGATCTAGAGGGAGGGAGCTCCTACGAGCAGTACTTC.

The J gene is TRBJ2-5, the V gene TRBV9; D unresolved. This CDR3 has 11 residues. Germline CDR1 reads SGDLS; CDR2 reads YYNGEE. V was trimmed by 0 bases and J by 5 bases, leaving 2 bases between them. The CDR3 nucleotides are TGTGCCAGCAGCGTAGCTGAGACCCAGTACTTC. Protein sequence: CASSVAETQYF.

The chain employs TRBV4-3 and TRBJ2-7; TRBD1 matches at 9 bases. Germline V CDR1 and CDR2: LGHNA, YSLEER. Trimming took 0 bases from V and 4 from J; bases not matched to a gene: 4. The CDR3 is 15 residues long. For the CDR3, the DNA is TGCGCCAGCAGCCAAGATACAGGGGGCGGGTACGAGCAGTACTTC. Its translation: CASSQDTGGGYEQYF.

The chain carries TRBV9 and TRBJ1-5, with no clear D. Germline V gives CDR1 SGDLS, CDR2 YYNGEE. Trimming stripped 3 bases from V and 0 bases from J, with 10 bases between. The length of the CDR3 is 15 residues. The CDR3, as DNA: TGTGCCAGCAGCGAGACGGGGAATAGCAATCAGCCCCAGCATTTT. This gives the protein CASSETGNSNQPQHF.

J is TRBJ1-5 and V is TRBV29-1, with D uncertain. Trimming left V 4 bases short and J 5 bases short, with 12 bases between. Germline V gene data show CDR1 as SQVTM and CDR2 as ANQGSEA. This CDR3 is built from 13 residues. CDR3: CSVGNSFYQPQHF. DNA of the CDR3: TGCAGCGTTGGAAACAGCTTTTATCAGCCCCAGCATTTT.

J is TRBJ1-6 and V is TRBV6-4; D is unresolved. Trimming pared 1 base from V and 8 bases from J, leaving 12 bases between. The CDR3 has 15 amino acids. Germline assignment: CDR1 MRHNA and CDR2 SNTAGT. The CDR3 DNA reads TGTGCCAGCAGTGACTGGAGGCAGGAAGATTCACCCCTCCACTTT. Translating gives CASSDWRQEDSPLHF.

The V call is TRBV5-6, the J call TRBJ1-5, with D perhaps matching TRBD1 (6 bases). The CDR3 runs 15 residues. Germline V lookup: CDR1 SGHDT, CDR2 YYEEEE. V was clipped by 6 bases and J by 3 bases, with 16 bases between them. The DNA for the CDR3 is TGTGCCAGCACCACTTTGGGGGCCAACAATCAGCCCCAGCATTTT. Its protein is CASTTLGANNQPQHF. Full variable domain (rest looked up from reference TRBV5-6 and TRBJ1-5): DAGVTQSPTHLIKTRGQQVTLRCSPKSGHDTVSWYQQALGQGPQFIFQYYEEEERQRGNFPDRFSGHQFPNYSSELNVNALLLGDSALYLCASTTLGANNQPQHFGDGTRLSIL.

The CDR3 DNA follows: TGTGCCAGCAGTTTTAGGGGACAGGGGCCGCAAGAGACCCAGTACTTC. It is translated as CASSFRGQGPQETQYF. This chain links TRBV12-3 or TRBV12-4 with TRBJ2-5; 10 bases are a match to TRBD1. The CDR3 spans 16 residues. V was pared by 3 bases and J by 2 bases, with 6 bases of the junction left unmatched.

This clonotype was observed a single time. V is TRBV15 and J is TRBJ2-3, with 9 positions matching TRBD1. The trim removed 3 bases at V and 3 bases at J, leaving 4 bases unmatched. The CDR3 length is 15 residues. Germline-derived CDR1 and CDR2 are LNHNV and YYDKDF (reference sequence). Here the CDR3 reads CATSSKDRGTDTQYF. CDR3 in DNA: TGTGCCACCAGCAGCAAAGACAGGGGGACAGATACGCAGTATTTT.

This rearrangement joins TRBV9 to TRBJ1-2; TRBD1 agrees at 7 bases. The trim removed 5 bases at V and 2 bases at J, leaving 15 bases unmatched. CDR1 is SGDLS and CDR2 is YYNGEE in the germline V gene. This CDR3 has 17 residues. The CDR3 loop reads CASRGDYRDSENYGYTF. The CDR3 DNA sequence: TGTGCCAGCAGAGGGGATTACCGGGACAGCGAGAACTATGGCTACACCTTC.

V usage is TRBV12-3 or TRBV12-4 and J usage is TRBJ2-5; D may match TRBD1 or TRBD2 (5 bases each). The CDR3 has 14 residues. With 3 bases removed from V and 5 bases from J, the gap between germline ends came to 13 bases. The chain's CDR3 is CASSFGGPLETQYF. The CDR3 bases are TGTGCCAGCAGTTTTGGGGGTCCCCTGGAGACCCAGTACTTC.

This chain joins TRBV6-5 and TRBJ1-1, with D uncertain. Per the germline V gene, CDR1 is MNHEY and CDR2 is SVGAGI. Deletions cut 6 bases from V and 4 bases from J, with 12 bases between. This CDR3 has 13 residues. CDR3 in DNA: TGTGCCAGCAGCTATGGGTCCATCACTGAAGCTTTCTTT. This codes for CASSYGSITEAFF.